The 26 T cell receptor beta chains presented below share a single source sample, sequenced in a study of beta chain features in type 1 diabetes. General study findings and limits: Significant though moderate, a shortening of TCRB CDR3s appeared in all four CD4+ subsets of Type 1 diabetes patients.

These receptors have no identified antigens. Every bit of the isolated RNA underwent reverse transcription, so sequencing read expressed TCRB transcripts. Profiled with immunoSEQ multiplex PCR; TCRdb holds only in-frame clones, not every one. The sample includes roughly 290,000 clones, 15% of them seen just once. The sample consisted of naive CD4+ T cells from blood. These receptors were obtained from a man in his late teens or twenties with type 1 diabetes.

This clone was seen more than once but under ten times. The chain carries TRBV18 and TRBJ2-2; TRBD1 aligns across 9 bases. This CDR3 is 16 amino acids long. The junction had 2 bases not matched to a gene; V was cut back by 2 bases and J by 1 base. The germline gives CDR1 KGHSH, CDR2 LQKENI. The CDR3 DNA sequence: TGTGCCAGCTCACCAAAGGACAGGGGGAACACCGGGGAGCTGTTTTTT. It is translated as CASSPKDRGNTGELFF.

This chain uses TRBV19 with TRBJ2-4; tentatively, D is TRBD1 (6 bases). Germline V gene lookup returns CDR1 LNHDA and CDR2 SQIVND (reference sequence). V gave up 7 bases and J gave up 0 bases, with 10 bases separating them. The CDR3 covers 14 residues. For the CDR3, the DNA is TGTGCCAGTACTAGGGACATAGCCAAAAACATTCAGTACTTC. Residues: CASTRDIAKNIQYF.

The chain has TRBV6-1 and TRBJ2-1; weak D call: TRBD1 (5 bases). The germline V gene has CDR1 MNHNS and CDR2 SASEGT. Trimming took 8 bases from V and 2 from J, leaving 10 bases between them. This CDR3 has 13 amino acids. CDR3 sequence reads: CASRQGAYNEQFF. DNA of the CDR3: TGTGCCAGCCGTCAGGGCGCCTACAATGAGCAGTTCTTC.

This chain uses TRBV10-3 with TRBJ2-5, with a weak D call TRBD1 (6 bases). Trimming removed 7 bases from V and 0 bases from J, with 9 bases in between. The CDR3 loop spans 13 amino acids. CDR1 is ENHRY, CDR2 SYGVKD, per germline. The CDR3 bases are TGTGCCATCAATAGGGGGTACCAAGAGACCCAGTACTTC. It yields the protein CAINRGYQETQYF.

This clone was observed a handful of times. The chain combines TRBV5-1 with TRBJ2-5; the D gene is possibly TRBD2 (5 bases). Germline CDR1 reads SGHRS; CDR2 reads YFSETQ. There are 15 residues in the CDR3. Trimming took off 0 bases at V and 5 bases at J, with 14 bases between the two ends. The CDR3 bases are TGCGCCAGCAGCTTGGGGACTCCCAACGGGGAGACCCAGTACTTC. Encoded protein: CASSLGTPNGETQYF.

This chain connects TRBV18 to TRBJ1-1; D is possibly TRBD1 (5 bases). Trimming cost V 1 base and J 2 bases, with 11 bases left between them. This CDR3 region has 15 residues. Germline V gene sequence: CDR1 KGHSH, CDR2 LQKENI. The CDR3 spells CASSPLDSVNTEAFF. The CDR3 DNA sequence: TGTGCCAGCTCACCACTAGACAGCGTTAACACTGAAGCTTTCTTT.

This chain joins TRBV9 and TRBJ2-5; 12 positions match TRBD2. Germline V CDR1 and CDR2: SGDLS, YYNGEE. The V gene end was trimmed by 4 bases and the J gene end by 5 bases; junction bases not matched to a gene: 9. The CDR3 sequence is 16 residues long. CDR3 sequence: CASSQGLAGWGETQYF. CDR3 sequence (DNA): TGTGCCAGCAGCCAAGGACTAGCGGGATGGGGGGAGACCCAGTACTTC.

This clone was seen more than once but under ten times. This chain uses TRBV28 with TRBJ2-1, with 13 positions matching TRBD2. J was trimmed by 7 bases and V by 7 bases; bases with no gene match: 4. Germline loops: CDR1 MDHEN, CDR2 SYDVKM. The CDR3 loop spans 14 amino acids. Written as DNA, the CDR3 is TGTGCCAGCACGGGACTAGCGGGATGGAATGAGCAGTTCTTC. This codes for CASTGLAGWNEQFF.

The table lists this clone with a few counts. The rearrangement joins TRBV15 to TRBJ1-1; D is uncertain. The V end was cut by 3 bases, the J end by 2 bases, with 10 bases between. Germline assignment: CDR1 LNHNV and CDR2 YYDKDF (reference sequence). This CDR3 is 14 amino acids long. In nucleotides, the CDR3 is TGTGCCACCAGCAGCGACAAGTTCAACACTGAAGCTTTCTTT. Its protein product is CATSSDKFNTEAFF.

This clone came up a few times. This chain uses TRBV7-2 with TRBJ2-5; D not certain. Germline V gene lookup returns CDR1 SGHTA and CDR2 FQGNSA. CDR3 size: 15 residues. V was cut by 1 base and J by 2 bases, with 11 bases left in between. CDR3 in DNA: TGTGCCAGCAGCTTAGATTTCTCCAGTCAAGAGACCCAGTACTTC. Protein sequence: CASSLDFSSQETQYF. The variable domain in full, with the rest retrieved from reference TRBV7-2 and TRBJ2-5, is GAGVSQSPSNKVTEKGKDVELRCDPISGHTALYWYRQSLGQGLEFLIYFQGNSAPDKSGLPSDRFSAERTGGSVSTLTIQRTQQEDSAVYLCASSLDFSSQETQYFGPGTRLLVL.

The rearrangement links TRBV5-6 to TRBJ1-1, with a tentative D call TRBD1 (6 bases). V gave up 3 bases and J gave up 1 base, with 13 bases separating them. CDR1 SGHDT and CDR2 YYEEEE come from the germline V gene. This CDR3 contains 15 residues. CDR3 residues: CASSSPGAGNTEAFF. In nucleotides, the CDR3 is TGTGCCAGCAGCTCCCCAGGGGCCGGGAACACTGAAGCTTTCTTT. The entire variable domain, with the rest obtained from reference TRBV5-6 and TRBJ1-1, is as follows: DAGVTQSPTHLIKTRGQQVTLRCSPKSGHDTVSWYQQALGQGPQFIFQYYEEEERQRGNFPDRFSGHQFPNYSSELNVNALLLGDSALYLCASSSPGAGNTEAFFGQGTRLTVV.

The V and J genes are TRBV4-2 and TRBJ1-2, with D uncertain. Trimming took 1 base from V and 2 from J, leaving 11 bases between them. Germline V lookup: CDR1 LGHNA, CDR2 YNFKEQ. The CDR3 has 15 amino acids. The DNA for the CDR3 is TGTGCCAGCAGCCAAGCTTCAGGAATAAACTATGGCTACACCTTC. It yields the protein CASSQASGINYGYTF.

V gene TRBV4-3 combines with J gene TRBJ2-5, with D possibly matching TRBD1 (6 bases). The V end was cut by 0 bases, the J end by 5 bases, with 16 bases between. The CDR3 consists of 16 residues. Germline V gene sequence: CDR1 LGHNA, CDR2 YSLEER. The CDR3 spells CASSQDLAGDGETQYF. The CDR3 DNA sequence: TGCGCCAGCAGCCAAGATTTAGCAGGGGACGGGGAGACCCAGTACTTC.

A few counts support this clone. The V gene is TRBV27, the J gene TRBJ2-1; D remains ambiguous. Trimming pared 3 bases from V and 7 bases from J, leaving 10 bases between. CDR3 length: 13 amino acids. CDR1 MNHEY and CDR2 SMNVEV come from the germline V gene (reference sequence). The CDR3 coding sequence is TGTGCCAGCAGTTTTGAAGTCCGGAATGAGCAGTTCTTC. It encodes CASSFEVRNEQFF.

The rearrangement links TRBV2 to TRBJ2-1; perhaps TRBD2 as D (6 bases). Germline CDR1 is SNHLY and CDR2 is FYNNEI. CDR3 length equals 13 residues. The germline V and J ends were trimmed by 3 bases and 10 bases, with 13 bases remaining between them. CDR3 bases: TGTGCCAGCAGTGATGGGGGGAGCGGAGAGCAGTTCTTC. This codes for CASSDGGSGEQFF.

The chain's CDR3 is CASSPGQINSPLHF. The DNA of the CDR3 is TGTGCCAGCAGCCCAGGACAGATTAATTCACCCCTCCACTTT. This chain connects TRBV9 to TRBJ1-6, with D possibly TRBD1 on 6 matching bases. The ends were cut back, 4 bases at V and 6 bases at J, with 11 bases in the middle. This CDR3 region has 14 residues. The germline gives CDR1 SGDLS, CDR2 YYNGEE.

This clone showed up just a few times. This chain connects TRBV27 to TRBJ1-1; TRBD1 is a possible D gene (5 bases). The germline V gene has CDR1 MNHEY and CDR2 SMNVEV (reference sequence). The CDR3 loop spans 15 amino acids. With 9 bases removed from V and 2 bases from J, the gap between germline ends came to 19 bases. The CDR3 nucleotides are TGTGCCAGTGCCGGGTGGGGCACCGAAAACACTGAAGCTTTCTTT. Translating gives CASAGWGTENTEAFF.

This clone came up a few times. J is TRBJ1-1 and V is TRBV2, with TRBD1 matching 7 bases. Losses at the gene ends were 5 bases for V and 6 bases for J; bases not matched to a gene: 12. CDR3 length: 15 amino acids. Germline values: CDR1 SNHLY, CDR2 FYNNEI. CDR3 in amino acids: CASSQGGQRFAEAFF. The CDR3 coding sequence is TGTGCCAGCAGTCAAGGGGGACAGAGATTCGCTGAAGCTTTCTTT.

This clone was counted only a few times. This chain joins TRBV27 and TRBJ1-1; a possible D gene is TRBD1 (5 bases). With 8 bases removed from V and 2 bases from J, the gap between germline ends came to 12 bases. The CDR3 covers 13 residues. Germline CDR1 and CDR2: MNHEY and SMNVEV (reference sequence). CDR3 DNA: TGTGCCAGCCGCCGCCAGGGAAACACTGAAGCTTTCTTT. Its translation is CASRRQGNTEAFF.

This sequence joins TRBV11-2 and TRBJ2-2; 10 nucleotides align to TRBD2. After removal of 5 bases from V and 6 bases from J, the junction contained 6 bases not matched to a gene. This CDR3 contains 15 residues. Germline V gene data show CDR1 as SGHAT and CDR2 as FQNNGV. The CDR3, as DNA: TGTGCCAGCAGCCCCGGGACTAGCGCCCCCGGGGAGCTGTTTTTT. It encodes CASSPGTSAPGELFF.

This clone was observed a handful of times. The gene calls are TRBV14 and TRBJ2-7; D gene uncertain. CDR1 and CDR2 from the germline V gene are SGHDN and FVKESK. The CDR3 loop spans 15 amino acids. The V and J ends lost 1 base and 2 bases respectively, with 12 bases between them. This CDR3 reads CASSQATGFTYEQYF. Written as DNA, the CDR3 is TGTGCCAGCAGCCAAGCCACGGGTTTTACCTACGAGCAGTACTTC.

V usage is TRBV27 and J usage is TRBJ2-1, with TRBD2 matching over 13 bases. V trimming: 8 bases; J trimming: 5 bases; junction bases outside the gene matches: 9. Germline CDR1 and CDR2: MNHEY and SMNVEV (reference sequence). The CDR3 spans 16 residues. DNA for the CDR3: TGTGCCAGCGGACTAGCGGGAGTTCGGGCACACAATGAGCAGTTCTTC. This gives the protein CASGLAGVRAHNEQFF.

This clone was counted between two and nine times. The chain recombines TRBV7-9 with TRBJ2-2; TRBD1 might be the D (6 bases). Germline CDR1 reads SEHNR; CDR2 reads FQNEAQ (reference sequence). V lost 3 bases and J lost 3, with 23 bases in between. This CDR3 spans 19 amino acids. The CDR3 is CASSFSWRADRTHTGELFF. The CDR3 bases are TGTGCCAGCAGCTTTTCATGGAGAGCGGACAGAACTCACACCGGGGAGCTGTTTTTT.

This clone turned up a few times. The chain links TRBV29-1 to TRBJ1-1; tentative D call: TRBD1 (6 bases). CDR3 size: 12 residues. Germline V gene lookup returns CDR1 SQVTM and CDR2 ANQGSEA. Trimming removed 6 bases from V and 4 bases from J, with 12 bases in between. The DNA of the CDR3 is TGCAGCGTCGAAAACAGGGTCACTGAAGCTTTCTTT. Translated: CSVENRVTEAFF. The variable domain in full, with the rest retrieved from reference TRBV29-1 and TRBJ1-1, is SAVISQKPSRDICQRGTSLTIQCQVDSQVTMMFWYRQQPGQSLTLIATANQGSEATYESGFVIDKFPISRPNLTFSTLTVSNMSPEDSSIYLCSVENRVTEAFFGQGTRLTVV.

The sample holds a few counts of this clone. The chain links TRBV25-1 to TRBJ2-2, with D maybe TRBD2 (6 bases). This CDR3 has 16 residues. V was shortened by 1 base and J by 0 bases, with 9 bases between the two germline ends. Germline CDR1 MGHDK, CDR2 SYGVNS. CDR3 sequence reads: CASSEFSGSNTGELFF. The CDR3 nucleotides read TGTGCCAGCAGTGAATTTAGCGGCTCGAACACCGGGGAGCTGTTTTTT.

This clone was recorded a few times. The rearrangement links TRBV28 to TRBJ2-5, with D possibly matching TRBD2 (6 bases). The CDR3 covers 12 residues. The germline V gene has CDR1 MDHEN and CDR2 SYDVKM. Trimming removed 8 bases at V and 5 bases at J, with 12 bases between. The CDR3 coding sequence is TGTGCCAGCCGACTGGAGGGGGAGACCCAGTACTTC. It translates to CASRLEGETQYF.